These T cell receptor beta chains were read from a single sample in a study of blood T cell repertoires in COVID-19. The table came from immunoSEQ multiplex PCR; TCRdb's copy has only in-frame clones and leaves some out. This table holds roughly 290,000 clones, roughly 89% found once. The material sequenced was PBMCs or T cells enriched from blood (not recorded which). The receptors were gathered from a young woman with acute COVID-19. Each CDR3 is given with its conserved first and last residue. A D gene is named only where the DNA matches it firmly. Not all rows give a size; the values are once, few, many and, for expanded clones, a class.

cdr3_aa: CASSLVLQDSDTNQPQHF
cdr3_nt: TGCGCCAGCAGCTTGGTCTTGCAGGACAGTGATACCAATCAGCCCCAGCATTTT
d_call: -
j_call: TRBJ1-5
clone_size: -
v_call: TRBV5-1

cdr3_aa: CASSYSPQGGDTGELFF
cdr3_nt: TGTGCCAGCAGTTACTCCCCACAGGGAGGGGACACCGGGGAGCTGTTTTTT
d_call: -
j_call: TRBJ2-2
clone_size: -
v_call: TRBV6-2/TRBV6-3

cdr3_aa: CASSKAQYRQGAYPPYPDYNEQFF
cdr3_nt: TGTGCCAGCAGCAAAGCTCAATACCGACAGGGGGCGTACCCCCCATACCCAGATTACAATGAGCAGTTCTTC
d_call: -
j_call: TRBJ2-1
clone_size: few
v_call: TRBV21-1

cdr3_aa: CATSDKDRVSGYTF
cdr3_nt: TGTGCCACCAGTGATAAGGACAGGGTAAGTGGCTACACCTTC
d_call: TRBD1
j_call: TRBJ1-2
clone_size: -
v_call: TRBV24-1

cdr3_aa: CASTTGGARAFF
cdr3_nt: TGTGCCAGCACGACAGGGGGGGCAAGAGCTTTCTTT
d_call: TRBD1
j_call: TRBJ1-1
clone_size: -
v_call: TRBV3-1/TRBV3-2

cdr3_aa: CASSPRTDYEQYF
cdr3_nt: TGTGCCAGCAGCCCAAGGACAGACTACGAGCAGTACTTC
d_call: -
j_call: TRBJ2-7
clone_size: -
v_call: TRBV7-8

cdr3_aa: CASSLRQLIHTDTQYF
cdr3_nt: TGTGCCAGCAGTTTACGACAGCTCATCCACACAGATACGCAGTATTTT
d_call: -
j_call: TRBJ2-3
clone_size: once
v_call: TRBV28

cdr3_aa: CASSLTGGNTGELFF
cdr3_nt: TGTGCCAGCAGTTTAACGGGAGGTAACACCGGGGAGCTGTTTTTT
d_call: TRBD2
j_call: TRBJ2-2
clone_size: -
v_call: TRBV27

cdr3_aa: CASSLEVLHGGQYF
cdr3_nt: TGTGCCAGCAGCCTCGAAGTTCTACATGGAGGGCAGTACTTC
d_call: -
j_call: TRBJ2-7
clone_size: -
v_call: TRBV7-9

cdr3_aa: CASSIQGTQETQYF
cdr3_nt: TGTGCCAGTAGTATACAGGGGACCCAAGAGACCCAGTACTTC
d_call: -
j_call: TRBJ2-5
clone_size: -
v_call: TRBV19

cdr3_aa: CASSLRGTYGYTF
cdr3_nt: TGTGCCAGCAGCTTGAGGGGAACCTATGGCTACACCTTC
d_call: -
j_call: TRBJ1-2
clone_size: -
v_call: TRBV5-6

cdr3_aa: CATSLAGPYEQYF
cdr3_nt: TGCGCCACCTCCCTAGCGGGACCCTACGAGCAGTACTTC
d_call: TRBD2
j_call: TRBJ2-7
clone_size: once
v_call: TRBV5-1

cdr3_aa: CASSENLGAGGRAVTQYF
cdr3_nt: TGTGCCAGCAGTGAAAACTTGGGAGCGGGAGGGCGTGCCGTGACCCAGTACTTC
d_call: TRBD2
j_call: TRBJ2-5
clone_size: -
v_call: TRBV2

cdr3_aa: CASSQYGLAGYNEQFF
cdr3_nt: TGTGCCAGCAGCCAATATGGACTAGCGGGATACAATGAGCAGTTCTTC
d_call: TRBD2
j_call: TRBJ2-1
clone_size: -
v_call: TRBV7-8

cdr3_aa: CASSTSPSGRVRTGEEQFF
cdr3_nt: TGTGCCAGCAGTACCAGCCCTAGCGGGAGGGTCCGGACGGGGGAGGAGCAGTTCTTC
d_call: TRBD2
j_call: TRBJ2-1
clone_size: -
v_call: TRBV28

cdr3_aa: CASRPTGTGVGNQPQHF
cdr3_nt: TGTGCCAGCAGACCTACCGGGACAGGGGTGGGGAATCAGCCCCAGCATTTT
d_call: TRBD1
j_call: TRBJ1-5
clone_size: -
v_call: TRBV27

cdr3_aa: CAWTGPPGINSPLHF
cdr3_nt: TGTGCCTGGACCGGACCTCCAGGGATTAATTCACCCCTCCACTTT
d_call: -
j_call: TRBJ1-6
clone_size: -
v_call: TRBV30

cdr3_aa: CASSSLAQGNHEQYF
cdr3_nt: TGCGCCAGCAGCTCCCTCGCTCAGGGGAACCACGAGCAGTACTTC
d_call: -
j_call: TRBJ2-7
clone_size: -
v_call: TRBV5-1

cdr3_aa: CASSLGALAGNEQFF
cdr3_nt: TGTGCCAGCAGCTTAGGAGCACTAGCAGGGAATGAGCAGTTCTTC
d_call: -
j_call: TRBJ2-1
clone_size: once
v_call: TRBV7-2

cdr3_aa: CASTGGSNTGELFF
cdr3_nt: TGTGCCAGCACAGGGGGGTCGAACACCGGGGAGCTGTTTTTT
d_call: -
j_call: TRBJ2-2
clone_size: -
v_call: TRBV6-5

cdr3_aa: CASSSGTGTYQETQYF
cdr3_nt: TGTGCCAGCAGCTCCGGGACAGGCACGTACCAAGAGACCCAGTACTTC
d_call: TRBD1
j_call: TRBJ2-5
clone_size: once
v_call: TRBV5-4

cdr3_aa: CASSLLGHYEQYF
cdr3_nt: TGTGCCAGCAGCTTATTGGGGCACTACGAGCAGTACTTC
d_call: -
j_call: TRBJ2-7
clone_size: -
v_call: TRBV7-9

cdr3_aa: CASSHQDSEYEQYF
cdr3_nt: TGCGCCAGCAGCCACCAGGACAGTGAATACGAGCAGTACTTC
d_call: -
j_call: TRBJ2-7
clone_size: -
v_call: TRBV4-1

cdr3_aa: CASSFQIPTGSLEQFF
cdr3_nt: TGTGCCAGCAGTTTCCAAATACCCACGGGTTCGTTAGAGCAGTTCTTC
d_call: -
j_call: TRBJ2-1
clone_size: -
v_call: TRBV28

cdr3_aa: CASSSPSHEQFF
cdr3_nt: TGTGCCAGCAGCTCCCCCTCCCATGAGCAGTTCTTC
d_call: -
j_call: TRBJ2-1
clone_size: -
v_call: TRBV9

cdr3_aa: CASSGGLTSYEQYF
cdr3_nt: TGTGCCAGCAGCGGTGGACTAACCTCCTACGAGCAGTACTTC
d_call: -
j_call: TRBJ2-7
clone_size: -
v_call: TRBV9

cdr3_aa: CASSIVAGQNEQFF
cdr3_nt: TGTGCCAGTAGTATAGTGGCAGGGCAAAATGAGCAGTTCTTC
d_call: -
j_call: TRBJ2-1
clone_size: -
v_call: TRBV19

cdr3_aa: CASGPSRTGWEETQYF
cdr3_nt: TGTGCTAGTGGTCCTTCCCGGACAGGGTGGGAAGAGACCCAGTACTTC
d_call: TRBD1
j_call: TRBJ2-5
clone_size: -
v_call: TRBV12-5

cdr3_aa: CASAPRDRVKSPLHF
cdr3_nt: TGTGCCAGCGCACCAAGGGACAGGGTAAAGTCACCCCTCCACTTT
d_call: TRBD1
j_call: TRBJ1-6
clone_size: -
v_call: TRBV27

cdr3_aa: CASWEGPFTGELFF
cdr3_nt: TGTGCCAGTTGGGAGGGCCCTTTTACCGGGGAGCTGTTTTTT
d_call: TRBD2
j_call: TRBJ2-2
clone_size: -
v_call: TRBV6-5

cdr3_aa: CASSSPGTANYGYTF
cdr3_nt: TGTGCCAGCAGCAGTCCCGGGACAGCTAACTATGGCTACACCTTC
d_call: TRBD1
j_call: TRBJ1-2
clone_size: -
v_call: TRBV28

cdr3_aa: CASSDPAPLYLYEQYF
cdr3_nt: TGTGCCAGCAGTGATCCAGCGCCCTTGTACCTCTACGAGCAGTACTTC
d_call: -
j_call: TRBJ2-7
clone_size: -
v_call: TRBV6-1

cdr3_aa: CASSQGAGQGYGYTF
cdr3_nt: TGTGCCAGCAGCCAAGGAGCCGGACAGGGTTATGGCTACACCTTC
d_call: TRBD1
j_call: TRBJ1-2
clone_size: few
v_call: TRBV3-1/TRBV3-2

cdr3_aa: CASSQSGVRGEKLFF
cdr3_nt: TGTGCCAGCAGCCAATCGGGGGTAAGGGGTGAAAAACTGTTTTTT
d_call: -
j_call: TRBJ1-4
clone_size: -
v_call: TRBV3-1/TRBV3-2